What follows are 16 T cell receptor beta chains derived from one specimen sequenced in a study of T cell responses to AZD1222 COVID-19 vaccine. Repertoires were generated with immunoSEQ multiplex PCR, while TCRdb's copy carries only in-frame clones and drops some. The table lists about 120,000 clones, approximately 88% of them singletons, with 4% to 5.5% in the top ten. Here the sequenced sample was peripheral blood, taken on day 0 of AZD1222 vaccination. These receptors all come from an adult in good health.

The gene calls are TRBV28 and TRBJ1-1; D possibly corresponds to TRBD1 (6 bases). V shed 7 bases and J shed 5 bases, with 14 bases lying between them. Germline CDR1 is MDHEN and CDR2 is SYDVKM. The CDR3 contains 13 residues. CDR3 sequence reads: CASNLGTTTEAFF. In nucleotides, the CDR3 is TGTGCCAGCAATCTCGGGACAACTACTGAAGCTTTCTTT.

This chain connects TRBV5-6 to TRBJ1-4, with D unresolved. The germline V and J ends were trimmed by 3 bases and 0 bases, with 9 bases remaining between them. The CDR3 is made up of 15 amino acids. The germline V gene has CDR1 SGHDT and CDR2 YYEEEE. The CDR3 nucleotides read TGTGCCAGCAGCTACTCAGCAGCAACTAATGAAAAACTGTTTTTT. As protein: CASSYSAATNEKLFF.

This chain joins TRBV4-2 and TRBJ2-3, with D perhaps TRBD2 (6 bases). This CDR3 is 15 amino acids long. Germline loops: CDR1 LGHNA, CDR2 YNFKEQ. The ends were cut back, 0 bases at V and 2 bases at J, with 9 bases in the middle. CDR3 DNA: TGTGCCAGCAGCCAAGAGGGACTCATCACAGATACGCAGTATTTT. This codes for CASSQEGLITDTQYF.

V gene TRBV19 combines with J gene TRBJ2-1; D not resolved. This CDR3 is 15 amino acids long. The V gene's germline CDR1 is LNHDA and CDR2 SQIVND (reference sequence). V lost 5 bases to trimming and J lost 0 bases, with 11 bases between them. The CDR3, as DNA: TGTGCCAGTAGTGCCACCAGAAGCTCCTACAATGAGCAGTTCTTC. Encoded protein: CASSATRSSYNEQFF.

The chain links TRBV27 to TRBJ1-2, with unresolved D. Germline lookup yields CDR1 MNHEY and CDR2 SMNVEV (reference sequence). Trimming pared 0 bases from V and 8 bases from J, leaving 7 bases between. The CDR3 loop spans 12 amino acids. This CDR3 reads CASSLSGFGYTF. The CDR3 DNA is TGTGCCAGCAGTTTATCAGGGTTCGGCTACACCTTC.

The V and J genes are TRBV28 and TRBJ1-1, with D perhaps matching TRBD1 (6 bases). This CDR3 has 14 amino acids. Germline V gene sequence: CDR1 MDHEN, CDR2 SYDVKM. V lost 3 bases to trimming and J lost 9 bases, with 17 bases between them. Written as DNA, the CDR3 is TGTGCCAGCAGTTTTGGCGGGGGCGCGGGCCAAGCTTTCTTT. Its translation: CASSFGGGAGQAFF.

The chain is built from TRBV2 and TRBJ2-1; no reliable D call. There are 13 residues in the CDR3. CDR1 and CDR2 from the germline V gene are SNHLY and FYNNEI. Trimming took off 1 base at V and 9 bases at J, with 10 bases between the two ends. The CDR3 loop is CASSEVDGVEQFF. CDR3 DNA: TGTGCCAGCAGTGAAGTAGATGGTGTTGAGCAGTTCTTC.

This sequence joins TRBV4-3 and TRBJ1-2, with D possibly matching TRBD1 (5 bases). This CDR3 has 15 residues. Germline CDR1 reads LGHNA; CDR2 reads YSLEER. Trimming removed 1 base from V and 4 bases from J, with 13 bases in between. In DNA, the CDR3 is TGCGCCAGCAGCCAAGCCCGGGGCGAGGGCTATGGCTACACCTTC. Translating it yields CASSQARGEGYGYTF.

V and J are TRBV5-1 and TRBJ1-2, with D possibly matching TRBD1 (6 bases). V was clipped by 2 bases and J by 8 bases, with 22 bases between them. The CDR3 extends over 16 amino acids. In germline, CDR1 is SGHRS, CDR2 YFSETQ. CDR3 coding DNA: TGCGCCAGCAGCTTAACCTGGACAGCTTATGACGTAGGCTACACCTTC. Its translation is CASSLTWTAYDVGYTF.

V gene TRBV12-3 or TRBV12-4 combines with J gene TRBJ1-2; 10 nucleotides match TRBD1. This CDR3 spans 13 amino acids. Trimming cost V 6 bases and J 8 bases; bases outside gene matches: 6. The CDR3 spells CASRSRDRGGYTF. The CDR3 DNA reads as TGTGCCAGCAGAAGTCGGGACAGGGGAGGCTACACCTTC.

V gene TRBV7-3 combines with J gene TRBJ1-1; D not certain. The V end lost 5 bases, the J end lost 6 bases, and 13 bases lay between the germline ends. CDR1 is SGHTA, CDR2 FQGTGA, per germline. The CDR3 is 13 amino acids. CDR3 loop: CASSPHTGAEAFF. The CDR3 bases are TGTGCCAGCAGCCCCCATACGGGCGCTGAAGCTTTCTTT.

The DNA of the CDR3 is TGTGCCATCAGGGGACAGGATACCGGGGAGCTGTTTTTT. Protein product: CAIRGQDTGELFF. V and J are TRBV10-3 and TRBJ2-2; TRBD1 agrees at 8 bases. There are 13 residues in the CDR3. CDR1 and CDR2 from the germline V gene are ENHRY and SYGVKD. V lost 6 bases and J lost 5; bases outside the gene matches: 2.

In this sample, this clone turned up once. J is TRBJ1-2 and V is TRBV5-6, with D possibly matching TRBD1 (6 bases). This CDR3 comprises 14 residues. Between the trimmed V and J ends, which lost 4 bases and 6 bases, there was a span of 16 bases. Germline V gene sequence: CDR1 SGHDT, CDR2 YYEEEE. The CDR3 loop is CASSPLMGAHGYTF. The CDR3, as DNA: TGTGCCAGCAGCCCCCTTATGGGGGCCCATGGCTACACCTTC.

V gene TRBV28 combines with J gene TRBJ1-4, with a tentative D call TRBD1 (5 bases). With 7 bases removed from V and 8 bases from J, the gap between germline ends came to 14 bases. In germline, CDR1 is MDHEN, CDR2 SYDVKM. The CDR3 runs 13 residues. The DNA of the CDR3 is TGTGCCAGCAACTGGCAGGGCGCAGAAAAACTGTTTTTT. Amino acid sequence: CASNWQGAEKLFF.

The CDR3 is CASSLGLAGGRNEQFF. CDR3 sequence (DNA): TGCGCCAGCAGCTTGGGGCTAGCGGGGGGTAGAAATGAGCAGTTCTTC. The V gene is TRBV5-1, the J gene TRBJ2-1; 11 bases align to TRBD2. The CDR3 has 16 amino acids. In germline, CDR1 is SGHRS, CDR2 YFSETQ. Trimming cost V 0 bases and J 7 bases; bases outside gene matches: 6.

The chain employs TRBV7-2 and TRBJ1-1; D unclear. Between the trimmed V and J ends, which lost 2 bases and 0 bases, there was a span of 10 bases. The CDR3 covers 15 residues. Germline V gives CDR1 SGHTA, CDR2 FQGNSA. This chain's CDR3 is CASSLRRTMNTEAFF. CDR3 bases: TGTGCCAGCAGCTTACGGCGGACTATGAACACTGAAGCTTTCTTT.